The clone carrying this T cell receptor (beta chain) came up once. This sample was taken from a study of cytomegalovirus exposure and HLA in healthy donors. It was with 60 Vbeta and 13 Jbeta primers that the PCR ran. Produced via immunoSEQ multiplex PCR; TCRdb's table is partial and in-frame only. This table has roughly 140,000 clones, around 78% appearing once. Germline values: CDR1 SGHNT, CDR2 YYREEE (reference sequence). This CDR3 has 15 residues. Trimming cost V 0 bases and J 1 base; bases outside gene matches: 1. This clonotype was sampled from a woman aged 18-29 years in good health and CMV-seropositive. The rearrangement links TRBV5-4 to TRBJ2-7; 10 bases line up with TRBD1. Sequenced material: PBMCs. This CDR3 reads CASSLGDRGSYEQYF. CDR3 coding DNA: TGTGCCAGCAGCTTGGGGGACAGGGGTTCCTACGAGCAGTACTTC.